One and the same sample provided the 29 T cell receptor beta chains below, sequenced in a study of CD8+ T cells in alopecia areata. Once RNA had been extracted, it was reverse transcribed into cDNA to act as the sequencing template. Using immunoSEQ multiplex PCR, the repertoire was profiled, and TCRdb retains in-frame clones only, with some absent. The data hold about 220,000 clones, with under 75% observed a single time. Sample treatment: oral pan-JAK inhibitor, 5-10 mg twice daily. The input for sequencing was CD4+ T cells sorted from blood, taken at week 4, from a patient treated with tofacitinib. The receptors come from a human donor with alopecia areata.

Details on this clone: Other DNA sequences in this sample translate to the same CDR3. V and J are TRBV4-3 and TRBJ1-2, with unresolved D. Germline CDR1 and CDR2: LGHNA and YSLEER. The V gene lost 0 bases and the J gene lost 3 bases, with 5 bases spanning the gap. CDR3 size: 13 residues. The CDR3 DNA follows: TGCGCCAGCAGCCAAGACCAGGACTATGGCTACACCTTC. Translating it yields CASSQDQDYGYTF.

This chain joins TRBV2 and TRBJ1-2, with D perhaps TRBD1 (6 bases). V lost 6 bases and J lost 3, with 14 bases in between. The CDR3 has 14 residues. The germline gives CDR1 SNHLY, CDR2 FYNNEI. CDR3 sequence: CASRPGQLYYGYTF. CDR3 DNA sequence: TGTGCCAGCAGGCCCGGACAGCTATACTATGGCTACACCTTC.

The rearrangement joins TRBV7-2 to TRBJ1-4; D remains unclear. This CDR3 contains 15 residues. The germline gives CDR1 SGHTA, CDR2 FQGNSA. The V end lost 5 bases, the J end lost 4 bases, and 14 bases lay between the germline ends. The CDR3 spells CASSPRAYHNEKLFF. The CDR3 DNA sequence: TGTGCCAGCAGCCCGAGGGCCTACCATAATGAAAAACTGTTTTTT.

This clone turned up a few times. In DNA form, the CDR3 reads TGCGCCAGCAGCCGGGACAGGGTCTATGGCTACACCTTC. Its protein product is CASSRDRVYGYTF. This chain links TRBV10-2 with TRBJ1-2; TRBD1 aligns across 9 bases. The CDR3 loop spans 13 amino acids. Germline CDR1 is WSHSY and CDR2 is SAAADI. The J segment lost 4 bases and the V segment lost 6 bases, leaving 3 bases of the junction unmatched.

This clone occurred a few times. V and J are TRBV5-6 and TRBJ2-1; D is perhaps TRBD1 (6 bases). The CDR3 runs to 15 residues. Per the germline V gene, CDR1 is SGHDT and CDR2 is YYEEEE. With 7 bases removed from V and 4 bases from J, the gap between germline ends came to 18 bases. The CDR3 loop reads CASFLDRSLYNEQFF. Here the CDR3 DNA reads TGTGCCAGCTTCCTCGACAGGTCCCTTTACAATGAGCAGTTCTTC.

V and J are TRBV29-1 and TRBJ2-1; TRBD1 matches 8 bases. From germline, CDR1 is SQVTM and CDR2 ANQGSEA. Germline trimming cut 3 bases from V and 3 bases from J; bases unmatched to any gene: 4. The CDR3 runs 14 residues. This CDR3 is CSVDGQGHYNEQFF. The CDR3 DNA follows: TGCAGCGTTGATGGACAGGGTCACTACAATGAGCAGTTCTTC.

The chain is built from TRBV29-1 and TRBJ1-2; D is undetermined. Germline CDR1 is SQVTM and CDR2 is ANQGSEA. The ends were cut back, 6 bases at V and 0 bases at J, with 11 bases in the middle. The CDR3 covers 13 residues. DNA for the CDR3: TGCAGCGTCTCGGCAATCACTAACTATGGCTACACCTTC. The encoded protein is CSVSAITNYGYTF.

The sample holds one count of this clone. CDR3 region: CAWSSRSGANYGYTF. The CDR3 DNA reads as TGTGCCTGGAGTTCGCGGAGTGGGGCAAACTATGGCTACACCTTC. The chain links TRBV30 to TRBJ1-2, with D possibly TRBD1 on 5 matching bases. CDR1 is GTSNPN and CDR2 is SVGIG in the germline V gene (reference sequence). The CDR3 has 15 amino acids. V lost 2 bases and J 2 bases, leaving 15 bases between the germline ends.

The chain has TRBV27 and TRBJ1-1; 10 bases align to TRBD1. The CDR3 is made up of 16 amino acids. The trim removed 3 bases at V and 0 bases at J, leaving 4 bases unmatched. CDR1 and CDR2 from the germline V gene are MNHEY and SMNVEV (reference sequence). The CDR3 here is CASSFRDRGLNTEAFF. DNA of the CDR3: TGTGCCAGCAGTTTTAGGGACAGGGGTCTGAACACTGAAGCTTTCTTT.

Details on this clone: Other DNA sequences in this specimen translate into the identical CDR3. The chain has TRBV5-1 and TRBJ2-7; 7 positions agree with TRBD1. The germline V gene encodes CDR1 SGHRS and CDR2 YFSETQ. The CDR3 is 14 amino acids. The V and J ends lost 0 bases and 2 bases, in that order; junction bases with no gene match: 2. In DNA form, the CDR3 reads TGCGCCAGCAGCTTGGACAGGGGCCCCTACGAGCAGTACTTC. This gives the protein CASSLDRGPYEQYF.

The V gene is TRBV2, the J gene TRBJ2-4; a weak D match, TRBD2 (7 bases). The V gene lost 10 bases and the J gene lost 11 bases, with 27 bases spanning the gap. Germline V gene lookup returns CDR1 SNHLY and CDR2 FYNNEI. This CDR3 spans 15 amino acids. The CDR3 spells CATTRSGAGAGFQYF. CDR3 in DNA: TGTGCCACCACCCGGTCAGGGGCGGGGGCGGGATTTCAGTACTTC. The whole variable domain, remainder taken from reference TRBV2 and TRBJ2-4, is EPEVTQTPSHQVTQMGQEVILRCVPISNHLYFYWYRQILGQKVEFLVSFYNNEISEKSEIFDDQFSVERPDGSNFTLKIRSTKLEDSAMYFCATTRSGAGAGFQYFGAGTRLSVL.

This clone was found once. The sample has other DNA sequences that encode this CDR3 too. The chain combines TRBV13 with TRBJ1-1; D unresolved. Per germline, CDR1 PRHDT and CDR2 FYEKMQ (reference sequence). The CDR3 runs 13 residues. The V and J ends lost 3 bases and 0 bases respectively, with 5 bases between them. The CDR3 reads CASSFRVNTEAFF. In DNA, the CDR3 is TGTGCCAGCAGCTTTAGGGTGAACACTGAAGCTTTCTTT.

The gene calls are TRBV7-8 and TRBJ1-6; D might be TRBD1 (5 bases). The CDR3 has 14 amino acids. With 5 bases removed from V and 10 bases from J, the gap between germline ends came to 15 bases. Per the germline V gene, CDR1 is SGHVS and CDR2 is FQNEAQ. CDR3 in amino acids: CASSEGYSDSPLHF. The CDR3 DNA follows: TGTGCCAGCAGCGAGGGGTACTCGGACTCACCCCTCCACTTT.

This chain uses TRBV5-1 with TRBJ2-1; 9 positions match TRBD2. Germline-derived CDR1 and CDR2 are SGHRS and YFSETQ. With V trimmed by 4 bases and J by 10 bases, 6 bases remained unmatched. The CDR3 length is 13 residues. The CDR3 nucleotides read TGCGCCAGCAGCGGGACTAGCTTGACAGAGCAGTTCTTC. It translates to CASSGTSLTEQFF.

About this clone itself: The sample holds other DNA sequences that translate to the same CDR3. The chain joins TRBV30 to TRBJ1-5; D gene unclear. This CDR3 contains 13 residues. From germline, CDR1 is GTSNPN and CDR2 SVGIG (reference sequence). The V end lost 0 bases, the J end lost 5 bases, and 8 bases lay between the germline ends. The DNA of the CDR3 is TGTGCCTGGAGTGTAACTGGGGATCAGCCCCAGCATTTT. Protein sequence: CAWSVTGDQPQHF.

The V gene is TRBV4-3, the J gene TRBJ1-3, with unresolved D. The CDR3 loop spans 15 amino acids. The V gene's germline CDR1 is LGHNA and CDR2 YSLEER. Trimming took off 0 bases at V and 0 bases at J, with 6 bases between the two ends. DNA of the CDR3: TGCGCCAGCAGCCAAGATTTGGGCTCTGGAAACACCATATATTTT. Protein product: CASSQDLGSGNTIYF.

This clone was detected only a few times. The chain is built from TRBV29-1 and TRBJ2-7; TRBD1 matches 7 bases. V lost 6 bases, J lost 3 bases, and 2 bases stayed unmatched. This CDR3 spans 11 amino acids. Germline CDR1 and CDR2: SQVTM and ANQGSEA. In DNA, the CDR3 is TGCAGCGTCCAGGGGGTCTACGAGCAGTACTTC. Translating it yields CSVQGVYEQYF.

The gene calls are TRBV4-3 and TRBJ1-2, with a tentative D call TRBD1 (6 bases). Germline V gene lookup returns CDR1 LGHNA and CDR2 YSLEER. The V end was cut by 1 base, the J end by 8 bases, with 23 bases between. The CDR3 has 17 amino acids. The CDR3 nucleotides read TGCGCCAGCAGCCAAGTTCGAGGGCAGACTAAGGGGGGCGGCTACACCTTC. Its translation: CASSQVRGQTKGGGYTF.

The sample holds many counts of this clone. The chain links TRBV29-1 to TRBJ1-1, with D perhaps matching TRBD1 (6 bases). The germline V gene encodes CDR1 SQVTM and CDR2 ANQGSEA. Trimming stripped 5 bases from V and 7 bases from J, with 14 bases between. The CDR3 consists of 12 residues. The CDR3 nucleotides read TGCAGCGTTCTCCGGGACAACGGTGAAGCTTTCTTT. Amino acids: CSVLRDNGEAFF.

V is TRBV29-1 and J is TRBJ2-5, with no clear D. Germline CDR1 and CDR2: SQVTM and ANQGSEA. V shed 6 bases and J shed 0 bases, with 14 bases lying between them. CDR3 length: 14 amino acids. The CDR3 region is CSVGSITYQETQYF. The DNA for the CDR3 is TGCAGCGTAGGAAGCATAACCTACCAAGAGACCCAGTACTTC.

V usage is TRBV13 and J usage is TRBJ2-1; D unresolved. Trimming removed 8 bases from V and 6 bases from J, with 17 bases in between. Germline CDR1 reads PRHDT; CDR2 reads FYEKMQ (reference sequence). CDR3 size: 14 residues. Here the CDR3 reads CASRMAGRRNEQFF. CDR3 sequence (DNA): TGTGCCAGCCGCATGGCAGGTCGTCGCAATGAGCAGTTCTTC. Complete variable domain (other parts from reference TRBV13 and TRBJ2-1): AAGVIQSPRHLIKEKRETATLKCYPIPRHDTVYWYQQGPGQDPQFLISFYEKMQSDKGSIPDRFSAQQFSDYHSELNMSSLELGDSALYFCASRMAGRRNEQFFGPGTRLTVL.

The rearrangement uses TRBV29-1 and TRBJ2-5; 9 nucleotides agree with TRBD1. Losses at the gene ends were 6 bases for V and 5 bases for J; bases not matched to a gene: 7. CDR1 and CDR2 (germline): SQVTM, ANQGSEA. This CDR3 is 13 amino acids long. For the CDR3, the DNA is TGCAGCGTACTGGGACAGGGTTTGGAGACCCAGTACTTC. Translating it yields CSVLGQGLETQYF.

V is TRBV7-6 and J is TRBJ2-1, with a possible D match to TRBD2 (5 bases). Germline-derived CDR1 and CDR2 are SGHVS and FNYEAQ. Trimming cost V 5 bases and J 4 bases, with 18 bases left between them. The CDR3 contains 16 residues. CDR3 coding DNA: TGTGCCAGCAGCCGTTTCGGACTGACTGGTTACAATGAGCAGTTCTTC. It specifies CASSRFGLTGYNEQFF.

V and J are TRBV29-1 and TRBJ2-7; 7 bases agree with TRBD1. This CDR3 spans 13 amino acids. Germline loops: CDR1 SQVTM, CDR2 ANQGSEA. The J segment lost 3 bases and the V segment lost 4 bases, leaving 6 bases of the junction unmatched. Written as DNA, the CDR3 is TGCAGCGTTGGTTTCAGGGGGAGCTACGAGCAGTACTTC. This codes for CSVGFRGSYEQYF.

The chain is built from TRBV4-3 and TRBJ2-6; 12 bases map to TRBD1. V lost 2 bases to trimming and J lost 2 bases; unmatched junction nucleotides: 4. CDR1 LGHNA and CDR2 YSLEER come from the germline V gene. The CDR3 has 18 residues. The CDR3 region has the DNA TGCGCCAGCAGCCAAACGGGACAGGGGGCGGCTGGGGCCAACGTCCTGACTTTC. This codes for CASSQTGQGAAGANVLTF.

The J gene is TRBJ2-5, the V gene TRBV7-7; D might be TRBD2 (6 bases). Germline CDR1 and CDR2: SSHAT and FNYEAQ (reference sequence). With 3 bases removed from V and 4 bases from J, the gap between germline ends came to 9 bases. This CDR3 is built from 13 residues. The CDR3 DNA follows: TGTGCCAGCAGCTTGACTAGTCGAGAGACCCAGTACTTC. This encodes CASSLTSRETQYF.

This clone was seen a handful of times. This sequence joins TRBV28 and TRBJ1-5; D call uncertain. The CDR3 loop spans 15 amino acids. Germline-derived CDR1 and CDR2 are MDHEN and SYDVKM. V was pared by 5 bases and J by 7 bases, with 18 bases between. CDR3 nucleotides: TGTGCCAGCAGTCCGGACGGGCCTATCGGGCAGCCCCAGCATTTT. This encodes CASSPDGPIGQPQHF.

This CDR3 reads CASGRQTGIEADTQYF. CDR3 bases: TGTGCTAGTGGCCGCCAAACAGGGATTGAGGCAGATACGCAGTATTTT. The V and J genes are TRBV12-5 and TRBJ2-3; possible D gene TRBD1, 6 bases. The CDR3 runs to 16 residues. CDR1 and CDR2 (germline): LGHNT, FRNRAP. The V gene lost 6 bases and the J gene lost 4 bases, with 20 bases spanning the gap.

The rearrangement joins TRBV10-3 to TRBJ1-5; D is unclear. V was pared by 3 bases and J by 4 bases, with 13 bases between. The CDR3 runs to 15 residues. From germline, CDR1 is ENHRY and CDR2 SYGVKD. For the CDR3, the DNA is TGTGCCATCAGTGAAGGGCAGGAAAATAATCAGCCCCAGCATTTT. Translating gives CAISEGQENNQPQHF.